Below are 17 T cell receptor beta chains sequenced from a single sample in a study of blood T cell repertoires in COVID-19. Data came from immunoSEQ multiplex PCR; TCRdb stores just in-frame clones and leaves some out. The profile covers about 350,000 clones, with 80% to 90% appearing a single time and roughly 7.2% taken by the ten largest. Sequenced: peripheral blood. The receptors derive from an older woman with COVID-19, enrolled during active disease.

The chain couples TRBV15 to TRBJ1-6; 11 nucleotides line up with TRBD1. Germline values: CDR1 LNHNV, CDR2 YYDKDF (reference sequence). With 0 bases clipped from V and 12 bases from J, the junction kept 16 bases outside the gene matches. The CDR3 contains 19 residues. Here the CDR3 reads CATSRDRTGGGSGSLPLHF. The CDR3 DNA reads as TGTGCCACCAGCAGAGATCGGACAGGGGGCGGATCGGGTTCCCTACCCCTCCACTTT. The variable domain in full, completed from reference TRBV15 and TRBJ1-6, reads DAMVIQNPRYQVTQFGKPVTLSCSQTLNHNVMYWYQQKSSQAPKLLFHYYDKDFNNEADTPDNFQSRRPNTSFCFLDIRSPGLGDTAMYLCATSRDRTGGGSGSLPLHFGNGTRLTVT.

The CDR3 protein is CASSRWDRRTDTQYF. The CDR3 nucleotides read TGTGCCAGCAGCCGATGGGACAGACGCACAGATACGCAGTATTTT. The rearrangement uses TRBV5-4 and TRBJ2-3; TRBD1 matches at 7 bases. CDR1 is SGHNT, CDR2 YYREEE, per germline (reference sequence). The CDR3 contains 15 residues. Trimming took 4 bases from V and 1 from J; bases not matched to a gene: 6.

CDR3 sequence (DNA): TGTGCCAGCACTTCCGGGGACAGGGGGCACTATGGCTACACCTTC. Its translation is CASTSGDRGHYGYTF. J is TRBJ1-2 and V is TRBV6-5; TRBD1 agrees at 12 bases. Germline loops: CDR1 MNHEY, CDR2 SVGAGI. Losses at the gene ends were 7 bases for V and 3 bases for J; bases not matched to a gene: 6. The length of the CDR3 is 15 residues.

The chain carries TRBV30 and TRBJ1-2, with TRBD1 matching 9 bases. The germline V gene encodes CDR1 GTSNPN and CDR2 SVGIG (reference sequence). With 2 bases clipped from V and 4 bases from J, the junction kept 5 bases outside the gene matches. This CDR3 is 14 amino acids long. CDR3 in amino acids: CAWSNRGLVYGYTF. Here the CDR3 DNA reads TGTGCCTGGAGTAACAGGGGGCTCGTCTATGGCTACACCTTC.

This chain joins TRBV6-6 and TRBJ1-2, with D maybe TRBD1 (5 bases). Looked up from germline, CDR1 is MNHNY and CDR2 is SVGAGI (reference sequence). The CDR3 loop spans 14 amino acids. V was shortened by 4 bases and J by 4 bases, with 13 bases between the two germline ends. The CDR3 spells CASSSRASLYGYTF. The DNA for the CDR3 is TGTGCCAGCAGTTCCAGGGCATCCCTCTATGGCTACACCTTC.

The CDR3 DNA is TGTGCCAGCAGCTTAAGACAGTCACCCTACAATGAGCAGTTCTTC. Translation: CASSLRQSPYNEQFF. The genes are TRBV13 and TRBJ2-1; D might be TRBD1 (5 bases). This CDR3 has 15 residues. Trimming shortened V by 2 bases and J by 2 bases, and 10 bases separated the two germline ends. Looked up from germline, CDR1 is PRHDT and CDR2 is FYEKMQ (reference sequence).

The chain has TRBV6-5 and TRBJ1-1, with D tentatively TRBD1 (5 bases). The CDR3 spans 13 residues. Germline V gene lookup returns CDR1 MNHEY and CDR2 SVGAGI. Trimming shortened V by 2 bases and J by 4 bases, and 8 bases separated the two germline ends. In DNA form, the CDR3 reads TGTGCCAGCAGTTACGGGGGGTCCACTGAAGCTTTCTTT. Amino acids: CASSYGGSTEAFF.

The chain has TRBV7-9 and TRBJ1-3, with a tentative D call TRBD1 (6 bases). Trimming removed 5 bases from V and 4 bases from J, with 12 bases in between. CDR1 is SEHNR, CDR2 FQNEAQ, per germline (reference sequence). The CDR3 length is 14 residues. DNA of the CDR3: TGTGCCAGCAGCCATACAGGGACAGGAAACACCATATATTTT. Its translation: CASSHTGTGNTIYF.

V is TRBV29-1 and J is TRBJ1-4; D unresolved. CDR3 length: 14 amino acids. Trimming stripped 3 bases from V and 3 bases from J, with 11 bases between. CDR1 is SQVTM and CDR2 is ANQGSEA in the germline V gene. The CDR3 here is CSVEDQEANEKLFF. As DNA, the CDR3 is TGCAGCGTTGAGGATCAGGAGGCTAATGAAAAACTGTTTTTT.

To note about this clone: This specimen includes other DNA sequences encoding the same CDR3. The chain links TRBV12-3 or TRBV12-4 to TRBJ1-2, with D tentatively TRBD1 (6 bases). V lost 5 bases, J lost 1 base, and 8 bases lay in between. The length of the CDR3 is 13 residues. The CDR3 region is CASSTQGNYGYTF. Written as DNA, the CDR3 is TGTGCCAGCAGTACACAGGGTAACTATGGCTACACCTTC.

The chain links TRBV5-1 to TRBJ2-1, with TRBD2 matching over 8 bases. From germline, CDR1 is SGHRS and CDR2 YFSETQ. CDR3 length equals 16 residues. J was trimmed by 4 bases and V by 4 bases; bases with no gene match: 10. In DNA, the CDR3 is TGCGCCAGCAGCCTTTCGGGGAGCGGGGGATACAATGAGCAGTTCTTC. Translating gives CASSLSGSGGYNEQFF.

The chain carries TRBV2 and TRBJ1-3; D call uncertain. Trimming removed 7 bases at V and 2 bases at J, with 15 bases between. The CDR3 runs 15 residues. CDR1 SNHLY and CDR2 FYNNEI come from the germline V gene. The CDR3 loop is CASNVGALAGNTIYF. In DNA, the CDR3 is TGTGCCAGCAATGTGGGAGCCTTAGCTGGAAACACCATATATTTT. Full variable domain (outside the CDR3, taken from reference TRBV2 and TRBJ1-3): EPEVTQTPSHQVTQMGQEVILRCVPISNHLYFYWYRQILGQKVEFLVSFYNNEISEKSEIFDDQFSVERPDGSNFTLKIRSTKLEDSAMYFCASNVGALAGNTIYFGEGSWLTVV.

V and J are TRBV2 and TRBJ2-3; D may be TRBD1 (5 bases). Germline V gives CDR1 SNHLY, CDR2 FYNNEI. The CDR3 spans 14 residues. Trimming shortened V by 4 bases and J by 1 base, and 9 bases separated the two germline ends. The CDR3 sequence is CASSALGRTDTQYF. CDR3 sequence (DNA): TGTGCCAGCAGTGCCCTGGGGCGCACAGATACGCAGTATTTT.

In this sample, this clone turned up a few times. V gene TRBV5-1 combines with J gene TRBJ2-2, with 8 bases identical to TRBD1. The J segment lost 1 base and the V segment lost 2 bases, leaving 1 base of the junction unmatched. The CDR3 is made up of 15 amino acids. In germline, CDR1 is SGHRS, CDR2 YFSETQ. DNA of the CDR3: TGCGCCAGCAGCTTAGGACAGGGGAACACCGGGGAGCTGTTTTTT. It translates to CASSLGQGNTGELFF.

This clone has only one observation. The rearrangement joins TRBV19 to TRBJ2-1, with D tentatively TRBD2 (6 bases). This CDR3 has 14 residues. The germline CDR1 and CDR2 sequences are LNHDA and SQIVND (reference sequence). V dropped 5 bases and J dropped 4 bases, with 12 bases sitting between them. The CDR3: CASSWREQYNEQFF. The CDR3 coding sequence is TGTGCCAGTAGTTGGAGGGAACAATACAATGAGCAGTTCTTC.

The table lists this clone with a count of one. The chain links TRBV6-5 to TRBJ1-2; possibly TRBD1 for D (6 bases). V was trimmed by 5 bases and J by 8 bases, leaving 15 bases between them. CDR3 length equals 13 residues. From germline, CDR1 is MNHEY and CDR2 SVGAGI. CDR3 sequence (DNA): TGTGCCAGCAGTCCCCCAGGACAGAGGGGCTACACCTTC. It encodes CASSPPGQRGYTF.

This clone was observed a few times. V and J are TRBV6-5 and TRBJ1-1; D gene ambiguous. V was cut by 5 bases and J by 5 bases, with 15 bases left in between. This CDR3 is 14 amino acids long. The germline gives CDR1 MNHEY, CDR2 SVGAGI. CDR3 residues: CASSLLAGDTEAFF. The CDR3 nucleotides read TGTGCCAGCAGTCTCCTTGCGGGAGATACTGAAGCTTTCTTT.